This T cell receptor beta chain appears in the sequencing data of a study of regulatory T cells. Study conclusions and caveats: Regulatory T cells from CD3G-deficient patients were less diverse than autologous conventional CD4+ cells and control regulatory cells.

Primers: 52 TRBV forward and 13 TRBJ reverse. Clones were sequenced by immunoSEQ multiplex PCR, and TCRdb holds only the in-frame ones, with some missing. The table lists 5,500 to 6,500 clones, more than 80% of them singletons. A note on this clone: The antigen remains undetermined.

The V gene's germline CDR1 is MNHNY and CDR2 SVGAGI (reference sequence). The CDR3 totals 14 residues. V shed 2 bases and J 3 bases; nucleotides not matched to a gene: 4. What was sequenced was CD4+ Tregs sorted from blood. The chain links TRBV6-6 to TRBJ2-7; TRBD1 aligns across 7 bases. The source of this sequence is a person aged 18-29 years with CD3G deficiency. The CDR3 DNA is TGTGCCAGCAGTTACGAGGGGGCTGGCTACGAGCAGTACTTC. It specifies CASSYEGAGYEQYF.